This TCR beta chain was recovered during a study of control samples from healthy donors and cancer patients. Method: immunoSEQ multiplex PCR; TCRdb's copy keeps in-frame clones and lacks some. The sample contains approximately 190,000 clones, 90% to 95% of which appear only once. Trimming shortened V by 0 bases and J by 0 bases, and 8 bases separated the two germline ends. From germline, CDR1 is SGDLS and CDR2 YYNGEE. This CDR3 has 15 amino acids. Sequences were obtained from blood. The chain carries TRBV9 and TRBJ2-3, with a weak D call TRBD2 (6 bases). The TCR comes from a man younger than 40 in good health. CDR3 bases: TGTGCCAGCAGCGTAGGGGACTTTAGCACAGATACGCAGTATTTT. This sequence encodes CASSVGDFSTDTQYF.